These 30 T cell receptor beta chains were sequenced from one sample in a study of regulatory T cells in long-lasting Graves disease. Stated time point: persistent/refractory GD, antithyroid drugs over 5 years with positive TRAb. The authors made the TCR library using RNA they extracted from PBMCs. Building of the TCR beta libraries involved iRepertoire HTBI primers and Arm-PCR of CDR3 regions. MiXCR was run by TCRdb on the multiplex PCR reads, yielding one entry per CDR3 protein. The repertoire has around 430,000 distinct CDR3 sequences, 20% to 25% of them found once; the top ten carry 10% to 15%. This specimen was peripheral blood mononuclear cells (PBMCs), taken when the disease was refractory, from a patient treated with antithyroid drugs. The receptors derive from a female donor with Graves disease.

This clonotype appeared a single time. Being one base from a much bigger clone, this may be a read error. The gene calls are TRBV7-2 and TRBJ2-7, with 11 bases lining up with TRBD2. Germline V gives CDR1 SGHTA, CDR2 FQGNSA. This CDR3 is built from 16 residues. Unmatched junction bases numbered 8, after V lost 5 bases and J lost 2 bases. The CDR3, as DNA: TGTGCCAGCAGCAAATGCGGGACTAGCGGTCCCTACGAGCAGTACTTC. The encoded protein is CASSKCGTSGPYEQYF.

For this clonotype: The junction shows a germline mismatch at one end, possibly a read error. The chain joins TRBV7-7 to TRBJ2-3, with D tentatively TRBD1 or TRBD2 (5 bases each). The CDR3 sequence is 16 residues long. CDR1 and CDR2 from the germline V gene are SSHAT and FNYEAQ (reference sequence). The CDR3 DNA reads TGTGCTAGCAGCTTGGGGGTCACCGGACCCACAGATACGCAGTATTTT. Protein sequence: CASSLGVTGPTDTQYF.

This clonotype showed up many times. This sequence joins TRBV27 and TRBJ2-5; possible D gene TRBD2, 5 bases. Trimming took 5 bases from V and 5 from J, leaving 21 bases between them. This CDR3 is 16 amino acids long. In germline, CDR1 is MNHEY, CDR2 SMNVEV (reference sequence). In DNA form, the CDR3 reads TGTGCCAGCAGTACCTTCCACCTTACTAGTCCTGAGACCCAGTACTTC. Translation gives CASSTFHLTSPETQYF.

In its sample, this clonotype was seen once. The CDR3 nucleotides are TGCGCCAGCACCATCTTACCGGGACTAGCGCCGTACAATGAGCAGTTCTTC. Residues: CASTILPGLAPYNEQFF. V gene TRBV5-1 combines with J gene TRBJ2-5, with 10 bases fitting TRBD2. Matching the DNA end better, TRBJ2-1 makes the J call doubtful. The CDR3 has 17 amino acids. Per germline, CDR1 SGHRS and CDR2 YFSETQ.

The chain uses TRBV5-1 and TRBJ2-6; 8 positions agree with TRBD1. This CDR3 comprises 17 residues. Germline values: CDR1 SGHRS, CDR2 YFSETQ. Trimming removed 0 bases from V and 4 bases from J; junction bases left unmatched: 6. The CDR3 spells CASSLAWTGSGANVLTF. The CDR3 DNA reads TGCGCCAGCAGCTTGGCTTGGACAGGGTCCGGGGCCAACGTCCTGACTTTC.

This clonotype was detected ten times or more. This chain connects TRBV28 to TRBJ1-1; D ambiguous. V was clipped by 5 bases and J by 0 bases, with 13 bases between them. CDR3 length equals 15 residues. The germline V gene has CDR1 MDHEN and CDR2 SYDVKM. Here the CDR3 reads CASSITANLNTEAFF. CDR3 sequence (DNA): TGTGCCAGCAGTATCACAGCGAACTTGAACACTGAAGCTTTCTTT.

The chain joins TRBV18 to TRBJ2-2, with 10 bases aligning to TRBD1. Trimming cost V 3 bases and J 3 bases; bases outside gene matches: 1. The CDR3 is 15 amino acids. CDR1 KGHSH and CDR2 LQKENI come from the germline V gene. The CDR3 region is CASSPGQGDTGELFF. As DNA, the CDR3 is TGTGCCAGCTCACCCGGACAGGGGGACACCGGGGAGCTGTTTTTT.

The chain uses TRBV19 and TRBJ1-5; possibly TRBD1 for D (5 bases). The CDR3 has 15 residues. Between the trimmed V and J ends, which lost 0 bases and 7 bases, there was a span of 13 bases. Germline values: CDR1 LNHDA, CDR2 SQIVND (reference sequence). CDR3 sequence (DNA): TGTGCCAGTAGTATAGACGGAATGGGGCCACAGCCCCAGCATTTT. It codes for CASSIDGMGPQPQHF.

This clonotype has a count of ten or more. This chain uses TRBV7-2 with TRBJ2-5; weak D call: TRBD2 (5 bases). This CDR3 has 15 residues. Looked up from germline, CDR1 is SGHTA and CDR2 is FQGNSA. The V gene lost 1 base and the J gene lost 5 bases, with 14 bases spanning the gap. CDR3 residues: CASSLGVAGGETQYF. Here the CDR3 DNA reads TGTGCCAGCAGCTTAGGGGTGGCGGGTGGGGAGACCCAGTACTTC.

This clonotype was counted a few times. Here the CDR3 reads CSVEAWVTTDTQYF. DNA of the CDR3: TGCAGCGTTGAAGCTTGGGTCACCACAGATACGCAGTATTTT. The chain carries TRBV29-1 and TRBJ2-3, with D uncertain. This CDR3 contains 14 residues. Germline V gene sequence: CDR1 SQVTM, CDR2 ANQGSEA. V lost 1 base and J 2 bases, leaving 10 bases between the germline ends.

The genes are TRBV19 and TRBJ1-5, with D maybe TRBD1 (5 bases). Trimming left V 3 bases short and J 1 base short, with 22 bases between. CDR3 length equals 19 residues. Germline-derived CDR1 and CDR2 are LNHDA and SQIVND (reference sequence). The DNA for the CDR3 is TGTGCCAGTAGTATTCGTGAAAGGCAGGGACCAAGGAGCAATCAGCCCCAGCATTTT. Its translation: CASSIRERQGPRSNQPQHF.

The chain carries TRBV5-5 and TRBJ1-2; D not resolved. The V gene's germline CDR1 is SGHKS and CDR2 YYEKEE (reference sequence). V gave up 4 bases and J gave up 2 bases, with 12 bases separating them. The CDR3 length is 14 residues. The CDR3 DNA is TGTGCCAGCAGCCATGATCCAGACAACTATGGCTACACCTTC. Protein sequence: CASSHDPDNYGYTF. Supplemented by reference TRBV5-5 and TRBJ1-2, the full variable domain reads DAGVTQSPTHLIKTRGQQVTLRCSPISGHKSVSWYQQVLGQGPQFIFQYYEKEERGRGNFPDRFSARQFPNYSSELNVNALLLGDSALYLCASSHDPDNYGYTFGSGTRLTVV.

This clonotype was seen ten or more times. The chain's CDR3 is CASSRRWGAREQYF. Here the CDR3 DNA reads TGTGCCAGCAGCAGGAGGTGGGGGGCTCGGGAGCAGTACTTC. The rearrangement links TRBV28 to TRBJ2-7; D is possibly TRBD1 or TRBD2 (6 bases each). Trimming removed 6 bases from V and 7 bases from J, with 19 bases in between. The CDR3 contains 14 residues. Per germline, CDR1 MDHEN and CDR2 SYDVKM.

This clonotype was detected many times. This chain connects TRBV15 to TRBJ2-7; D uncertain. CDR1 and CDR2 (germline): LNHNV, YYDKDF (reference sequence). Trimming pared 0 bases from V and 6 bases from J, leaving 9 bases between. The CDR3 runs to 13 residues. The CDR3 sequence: CATSRDRFREQYF. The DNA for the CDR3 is TGTGCCACCAGCAGAGACCGGTTTCGCGAGCAGTACTTC.

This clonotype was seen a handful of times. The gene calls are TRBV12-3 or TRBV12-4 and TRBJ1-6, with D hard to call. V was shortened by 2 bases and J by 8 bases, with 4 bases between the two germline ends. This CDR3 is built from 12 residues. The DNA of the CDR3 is TGTGCCAGCAGTTTAATGGATTCACCCCTCCACTTT. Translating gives CASSLMDSPLHF.

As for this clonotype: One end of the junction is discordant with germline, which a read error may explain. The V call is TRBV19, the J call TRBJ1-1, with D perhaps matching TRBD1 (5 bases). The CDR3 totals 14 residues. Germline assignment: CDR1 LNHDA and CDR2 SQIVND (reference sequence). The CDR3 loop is CVSSMGTANTEAFF. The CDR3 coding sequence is TGTGTCAGTAGTATGGGGACGGCGAACACTGAAGCTTTCTTT.

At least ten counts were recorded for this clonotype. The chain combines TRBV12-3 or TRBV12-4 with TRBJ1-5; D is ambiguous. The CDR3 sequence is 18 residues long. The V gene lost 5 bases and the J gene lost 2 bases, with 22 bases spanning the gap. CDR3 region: CASSPDFAGLTGNQPQHF. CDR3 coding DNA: TGTGCCAGCAGTCCAGACTTTGCGGGTCTTACCGGCAATCAGCCCCAGCATTTT.

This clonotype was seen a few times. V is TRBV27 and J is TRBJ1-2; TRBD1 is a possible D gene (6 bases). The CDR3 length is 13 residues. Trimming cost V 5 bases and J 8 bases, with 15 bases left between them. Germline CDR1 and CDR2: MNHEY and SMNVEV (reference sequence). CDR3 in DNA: TGTGCCAGCAGTGCCCCACAGGGAAGCGGCTACACCTTC. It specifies CASSAPQGSGYTF.

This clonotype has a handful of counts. CDR3 DNA: TGCGCCAGCAGCCAGGACGGGAACACCGGGGAGCTGTTTTTT. The encoded protein is CASSQDGNTGELFF. The chain is built from TRBV5-1 and TRBJ2-2; no definite D call. Germline V CDR1 and CDR2: SGHRS, YFSETQ. Trimming stripped 4 bases from V and 1 base from J, with 8 bases between. The CDR3 has 14 residues.

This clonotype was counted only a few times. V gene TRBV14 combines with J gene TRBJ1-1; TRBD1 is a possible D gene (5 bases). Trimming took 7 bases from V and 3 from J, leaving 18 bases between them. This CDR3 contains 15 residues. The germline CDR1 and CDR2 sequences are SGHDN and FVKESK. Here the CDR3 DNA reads TGTGCCAGCACCAAATCCTTACGAGGGGACACTGAAGCTTTCTTT. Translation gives CASTKSLRGDTEAFF.

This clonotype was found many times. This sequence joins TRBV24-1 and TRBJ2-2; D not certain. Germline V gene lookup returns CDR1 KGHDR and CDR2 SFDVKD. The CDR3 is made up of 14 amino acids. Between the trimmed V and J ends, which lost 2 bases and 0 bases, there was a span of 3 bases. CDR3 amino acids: CATSDWTNTGELFF. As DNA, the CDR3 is TGTGCCACCAGTGATTGGACGAACACCGGGGAGCTGTTTTTT.

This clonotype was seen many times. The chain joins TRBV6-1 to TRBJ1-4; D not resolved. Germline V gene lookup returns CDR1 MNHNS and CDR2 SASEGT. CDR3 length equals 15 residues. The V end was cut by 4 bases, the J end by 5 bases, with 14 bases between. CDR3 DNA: TGTGCCAGCAGTGCCGCACCCCGGGGAAATGAAAAACTGTTTTTT. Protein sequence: CASSAAPRGNEKLFF.

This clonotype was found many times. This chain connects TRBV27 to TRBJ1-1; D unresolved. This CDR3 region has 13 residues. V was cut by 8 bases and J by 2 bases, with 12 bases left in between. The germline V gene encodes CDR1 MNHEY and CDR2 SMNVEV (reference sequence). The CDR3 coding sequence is TGTGCCAGCCGGAGCAAGGGAAACACTGAAGCTTTCTTT. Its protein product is CASRSKGNTEAFF.

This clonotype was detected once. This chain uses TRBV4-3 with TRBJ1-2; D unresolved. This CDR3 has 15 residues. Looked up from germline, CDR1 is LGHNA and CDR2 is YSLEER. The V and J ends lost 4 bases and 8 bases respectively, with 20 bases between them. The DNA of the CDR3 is TGCGCCAGCAGCCTAAGCGGGGATCTAATGGGCGGCTACACCTTC. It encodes CASSLSGDLMGGYTF.

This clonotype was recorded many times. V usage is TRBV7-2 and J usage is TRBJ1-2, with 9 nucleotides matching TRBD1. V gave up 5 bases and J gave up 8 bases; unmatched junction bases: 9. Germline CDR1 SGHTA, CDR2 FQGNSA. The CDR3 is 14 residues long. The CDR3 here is CASSPITGGIGYTF. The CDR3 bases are TGTGCCAGCAGCCCGATCACAGGGGGCATCGGCTACACCTTC.

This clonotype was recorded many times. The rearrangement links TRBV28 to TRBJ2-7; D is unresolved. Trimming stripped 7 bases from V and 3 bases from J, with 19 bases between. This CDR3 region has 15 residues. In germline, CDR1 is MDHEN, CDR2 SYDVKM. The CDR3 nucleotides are TGTGCCAGCATCGCACCGGACGGGCCAGGCTACGAGCAGTACTTC. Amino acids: CASIAPDGPGYEQYF.

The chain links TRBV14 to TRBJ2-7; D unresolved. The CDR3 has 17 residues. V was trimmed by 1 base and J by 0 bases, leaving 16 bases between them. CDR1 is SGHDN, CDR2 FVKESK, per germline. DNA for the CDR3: TGTGCCAGCAGCCAAGTGGCCGGCAGTCTAAGCTCCTACGAGCAGTACTTC. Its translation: CASSQVAGSLSSYEQYF.

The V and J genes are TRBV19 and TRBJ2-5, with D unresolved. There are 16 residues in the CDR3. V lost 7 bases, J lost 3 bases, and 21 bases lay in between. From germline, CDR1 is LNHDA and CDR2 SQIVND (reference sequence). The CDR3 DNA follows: TGTGCCAGTACTCTGGTGTTCGGGCAGCACAAAGAGACCCAGTACTTC. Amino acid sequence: CASTLVFGQHKETQYF. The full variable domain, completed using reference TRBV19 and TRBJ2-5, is DGGITQSPKYLFRKEGQNVTLSCEQNLNHDAMYWYRQDPGQGLRLIYYSQIVNDFQKGDIAEGYSVSREKKESFPLTVTSAQKNPTAFYLCASTLVFGQHKETQYFGPGTRLLVL.

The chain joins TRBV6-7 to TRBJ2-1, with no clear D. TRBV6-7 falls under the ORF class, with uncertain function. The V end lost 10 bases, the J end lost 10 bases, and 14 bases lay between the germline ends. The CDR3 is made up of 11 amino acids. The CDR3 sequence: CATPWLREQFF. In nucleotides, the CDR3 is TGTGCCACCCCCTGGCTTCGAGAGCAGTTCTTC.

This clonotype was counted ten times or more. CDR3 in DNA: TGTGCCAGCAGACAGGTTCTCAACAATCAGCCCCAGCATTTT. Encoded protein: CASRQVLNNQPQHF. The V call is TRBV28, the J call TRBJ1-5; possible D gene TRBD1, 5 bases. V lost 6 bases, J lost 3 bases, and 12 bases lay in between. Germline CDR1 MDHEN, CDR2 SYDVKM. The CDR3 covers 14 residues.